This TCR beta chain comes out of a study of STAT5B mutations in CD4+ large granular lymphocyte leukemia. This table comes from immunoSEQ multiplex PCR, and its TCRdb copy is limited to in-frame clones, with some not included. Of about 32,000 clones in the sample, over 80% were seen once. Sequenced material: CD4+ T cells from blood buffy coats. The receptor was isolated from a human donor in good health.

The CDR3 spells CASSPAATGSEAFF. DNA of the CDR3: TGTGCCAGCTCACCAGCCGCAACGGGCTCTGAAGCTTTCTTT. The genes are TRBV18 and TRBJ1-1; no firm D call. The CDR3 is 14 amino acids. The germline CDR1 and CDR2 sequences are KGHSH and LQKENI. V lost 2 bases, J lost 6 bases, and 13 bases lay in between.